This TCR beta chain was sequenced for a study of T cells in Graves' hyperthyroidism and ophthalmopathy (dated by TCRdb to about 2019). For the study in its entirety: Peripheral blood samples were taken at initial diagnosis, before any treatment was given. To identify distinguishing TCR V-J signatures, a discovery cohort of about 100 patients was used, comprising 43 with Graves' ophthalmopathy and some 57 with stable Graves' hyperthyroidism. For training and testing, the 100 or so patients in the discovery cohort were randomly divided in a 7:3 ratio. Thyroid tissue and blood T-cell repertoires from about 6 Graves' hyperthyroidism patients were also compared in the study. Prospective prediction of ophthalmopathy was tested in an independent validation cohort of approximately 19 hyperthyroidism patients and some 17 patients who later progressed to ophthalmopathy. TCR Vbeta CDR3 sequencing of approximately 140 peripheral blood samples (43 ophthalmopathy, 70 to 85 hyperthyroidism and 17 progressor patients) is reported in the paper. After blood sampling, hyperthyroidism patients were treated with methimazole at a starting dose of 30 mg daily, and ophthalmopathy patients were treated with high-dose intravenous methylprednisolone.

The TCR beta CDR3 regions were amplified from the RNA transcripts. The first round of RT-PCR for the TCR CDR3 was performed with the HTBI primer set and the Qiagen OneStep RT-PCR kit. A second multiplex PCR round built the libraries, followed by size selection and purification. Sequencing of the libraries was done on an Illumina HiSeq2000 using paired-end 100 bp reads. The published analysis was carried out like this. SOAPnuke was used to process the raw data, removing reads that contained adapters or uncalled bases, had a mean Phred below 15, or lacked an exact match to the constant primer or identifier. High-quality paired reads were merged using COPE v1.2.5, and each unique nucleotide sequence was defined as a clonotype. MiTCR v1.1 was used to align the clonotypes against IMGT TRBV, TRBD and TRBJ reference segments. The analysis was restricted to V-J combinations with a frequency above 0.0001, which together covered 99% to 99.2% of the repertoires. The TCS score was defined as the ratio of F50 (clonal expansion) to E x V (chaos), calculated using BLOSUM62-based TCRdist between CDR3 peptides within each V-J. Welch's t-statistics and random forest reduced around 520 V-J features to some 14, which were used in a naive Bayes classifier (R e1071). In-frame beta chains were kept once TCRdb had trimmed the public reads at Q25 with fastp and called clones with MiXCR. For every CDR3 protein sequence, its rows merge into one entry that carries the most common genes and DNA. The V and J calls and clone size are TCRdb's, not the authors'. The sample table shows 600,000 to 650,000 distinct CDR3 sequences, and around 15% are seen once. Over 3.5% of the sample belongs to the ten largest clones.

Graves' hyperthyroidism was defined as stable when no progression to ophthalmopathy occurred over 18 months of follow-up. Hyperthyroidism patients were aged 18 to 65 years and newly diagnosed, with disease duration of less than 2 months. Exclusion was applied to patients with uncontrolled infections, other autoimmune diseases, pregnancy or lactation. Diagnoses were established on the basis of clinical symptoms, serum thyroxine and TRAb, thyroid ultrasound, and orbital computed tomography. PBMCs were separated from roughly 10 ml of fresh peripheral blood using Ficoll-Paque density gradient centrifugation. Total RNA was extracted with Trizol reagent, and quality was checked on an Agilent 2100 Bioanalyzer. Overall study results and their limits: Blood samples also contained most of the expanded thyroid clonotypes (frequency above 0.001), which suggests that blood repertoires may reflect thyroid immune responses. Sample size was not statistically predetermined, and investigators were not blinded to group allocation. A model built on a 13 V-J signature distinguished ophthalmopathy from stable hyperthyroidism, reaching about 88% sensitivity and approximately 81% specificity in cross-validation and 80%/75% in testing. In validation, the model predicted progression to ophthalmopathy a median of roughly 6.1 months before onset, with about 70% sensitivity and 72.22% specificity.

At the junction V is shortened by 4 bases and J by 0 bases; bases outside the gene matches: 5. The CDR3 runs 17 residues from the cysteine to the phenylalanine. The only DNA kept is the CDR3, 51 bases in frame from the first base. The germline V gene encodes CDR1 LGHDT and CDR2 YNNKEL (reference sequence). This clonotype was observed a handful of times. Its recognized antigen is unknown. Base quality data are lacking; no much larger clone is found one base away. Specimen: blood. This sequence originates from a woman under 40 with Graves' hyperthyroidism. Recombination connected TRBV3-1 to TRBJ2-7, and 14 junction bases match TRBD2. The CDR3 reads as follows: CASSLVGTSGSSYEQYF. The nucleotides are TGTGCCAGCAGCCTGGTGGGGACTAGCGGGAGCTCCTACGAGCAGTACTTC.